This T cell receptor beta chain was captured by sequencing in a study of lung T cells in sarcoidosis with Löfgren's syndrome (dated by TCRdb to about 2017). Turning to the overall study: Sarcoidosis was characterized as a granulomatous, predominantly pulmonary disease marked by accumulation of CD4+ T cells in bronchoalveolar lavage fluid. The repertoire analyses were focused on Lofgren's syndrome patients. Results and caveats for the whole study, not just this receptor: Compared with control subjects, Lofgren's syndrome patients reportedly showed the greatest expansion in the V gene segments TRAV12-1 and TRBV2. When alphabeta pairing was analyzed, TRAV12-1 tended to pair preferentially with TRBV2, and the resulting paired TCRs displayed CDR3 homology. CDR3 motifs in TRAV12-1 and TRBV2 were reported to be shared across several Lofgren's syndrome patients, which suggests public CD4+ TCR repertoires. The study only suggested recognition of a sarcoidosis-associated antigen, and the antigen remained putative and unidentified.

Measured from the cysteine to the phenylalanine, the CDR3 is 18 residues long. CDR3 DNA is the only sequence kept; it has 54 bases, read in frame from the first base. According to the germline V gene (reference sequence), CDR1 reads MNHNY and CDR2 reads SVGAGI. V lost 2 bases and J lost 0 bases, and the count of bases not matched to a germline gene is 5. This clonotype came up many times. Its antigen remains unidentified. Within one base of it there is no much larger clone, and no base qualities were kept. The data were produced on an Illumina MiSeq. Using fastp trimming at Q25 and MiXCR clonotype assembly, TCRdb reanalyzed the public sequencing data and kept in-frame beta chains. Each CDR3 protein appears once, grouped with its most common genes and DNA. The sample table lists about 63,000 distinct CDR3 sequences, roughly 20% of them with a count of one. Over 2% of the sample is taken by the ten largest.

Specimen: CD4+ T cells from PBMCs. The receptor was isolated from a human donor with sarcoidosis (Löfgren's syndrome or another form), or a control subject (not recorded which). The V gene is TRBV6-6 and the J gene is TRBJ2-4, with TRBD2 matching 12 junction bases. CDR3 sequence: CASSYRWTSGEAKNIQYF. The DNA sequence is as follows: TGTGCCAGCAGTTACCGCTGGACTAGCGGGGAAGCCAAAAACATTCAGTACTTC.